One and the same sample provided the 18 T cell receptor beta chains below, sequenced in a study of post-analysis software for immune sequencing data. Unique molecular identifiers had been added to the TCR beta cDNA libraries. TCRdb ran MiXCR on the PCR reads and lists one entry per CDR3 protein. In the table there are hundreds of thousands of distinct CDR3 sequences, 25% to 30% of which are singletons. Overall study results and limits: Five TRBV segments were significantly more frequent in patients than in controls. TRBV5-6, TRBV5-1 and TRBV20-1 were among these segments.

Their target antigens are unknown. The specimen sequenced was blood. Receptors originate from a girl under 18 with multiple sclerosis.

The rearrangement uses TRBV5-6 and TRBJ2-2, with D maybe TRBD2 (5 bases). The CDR3 loop spans 12 amino acids. V dropped 4 bases and J dropped 14 bases, with 15 bases sitting between them. Per the germline V gene, CDR1 is SGHDT and CDR2 is YYEEEE. The CDR3 protein is CASSSGAGELFF. Here the CDR3 DNA reads TGTGCCAGCAGCAGTGGCGCGGGCGAACTGTTTTTT.

The J gene is TRBJ1-2, the V gene TRBV3-1; D not certain. The germline gives CDR1 LGHDT, CDR2 YNNKEL (reference sequence). V lost 8 bases and J lost 1, with 32 bases in between. The CDR3 runs to 20 residues. The CDR3: CASYLIRGGRQEKLNYGYTF. The CDR3 nucleotides read TGTGCCAGCTACCTAATTCGCGGTGGGCGGCAAGAAAAACTTAACTATGGCTACACCTTC.

The chain joins TRBV7-9 to TRBJ2-5, with D possibly being TRBD2 (5 bases). V lost 3 bases and J lost 9, with 17 bases in between. Germline CDR1 and CDR2: SEHNR and FQNEAQ (reference sequence). CDR3 length: 14 residues. The CDR3, as DNA: TGTGCCAGCAGCTTGGGTCGTGCATCCGGGGCCCAGTACTTC. Amino acid sequence: CASSLGRASGAQYF.

This clonotype was detected only a few times. J is TRBJ2-1 and V is TRBV20-1; 8 bases match TRBD2. The V segment lost 3 bases and the J segment 7 bases; nucleotides outside the gene matches: 14. The CDR3 runs 16 residues. Germline V gene sequence: CDR1 DFQATT, CDR2 SNEGSKA (reference sequence). The CDR3 region is CSARLLQAGERNEQFF. In nucleotides, the CDR3 is TGCAGTGCTAGGCTGCTCCAAGCGGGAGAGCGAAATGAGCAGTTCTTC.

This clonotype was observed a handful of times. The rearrangement uses TRBV20-1 and TRBJ2-5, with 9 bases aligning to TRBD2. V lost 0 bases to trimming and J lost 5 bases; unmatched junction nucleotides: 7. Per germline, CDR1 DFQATT and CDR2 SNEGSKA (reference sequence). There are 15 residues in the CDR3. The CDR3 loop is CSARDRKTSGETQYF. In DNA form, the CDR3 reads TGCAGTGCTAGAGATAGGAAGACTAGCGGTGAGACCCAGTACTTC.

This clonotype was observed a handful of times. This chain uses TRBV7-6 with TRBJ2-3; 12 nucleotides line up with TRBD2. The CDR3 covers 16 residues. The junction had 5 bases not matched to a gene; V was cut back by 4 bases and J by 3 bases. Per the germline V gene, CDR1 is SGHVS and CDR2 is FNYEAQ. The CDR3 sequence is CASSSTSGGRTDTQYF. For the CDR3, the DNA is TGTGCCAGCAGCTCAACTAGCGGGGGGCGAACAGATACGCAGTATTTT.

The chain couples TRBV10-3 to TRBJ2-3; 8 bases fit TRBD2. J lost 3 bases, V lost 4 bases, and 3 bases had no gene match. The CDR3 extends over 14 amino acids. Germline V gene data show CDR1 as ENHRY and CDR2 as SYGVKD. The CDR3 DNA is TGTGCCATCAGTGTTCGCGGGAGGACAGATACGCAGTATTTT. This encodes CAISVRGRTDTQYF.

This clonotype has at least ten counts. This chain links TRBV20-1 with TRBJ2-7; possible D gene TRBD1, 5 bases. The V and J ends lost 0 bases and 1 base respectively, with 16 bases between them. This CDR3 has 16 amino acids. Germline V lookup: CDR1 DFQATT, CDR2 SNEGSKA (reference sequence). CDR3 amino acids: CSARDYWGDTSYEQYF. The CDR3 DNA reads TGCAGTGCTAGAGATTATTGGGGCGATACTTCCTACGAGCAGTACTTC.

This clonotype has just a few counts. One junction end does not reproduce the germline sequence, and a read error may be involved. CDR3 sequence: CASTDSGTNVRTF. Here the CDR3 DNA reads TGTGCCAGCACCGACTCTGGGACCAACGTCCGGACTTTC. The chain carries TRBV27 and TRBJ2-6; either TRBD1 or TRBD2 may fit D (5 bases each). The CDR3 covers 13 residues. In germline, CDR1 is MNHEY, CDR2 SMNVEV (reference sequence).

There are a few counts of this clonotype. The rearrangement uses TRBV4-3 and TRBJ1-1; D is uncertain. From germline, CDR1 is LGHNA and CDR2 YSLEER. V dropped 1 base and J dropped 7 bases, with 10 bases sitting between them. This CDR3 is built from 13 residues. The CDR3 nucleotides read TGCGCCAGCAGCCAAGGTGTTGCCGGTGAAGCTTTCTTT. This sequence encodes CASSQGVAGEAFF.

The V and J genes are TRBV7-2 and TRBJ1-1; D possibly corresponds to TRBD1 (5 bases). The germline V gene has CDR1 SGHTA and CDR2 FQGNSA. This CDR3 is built from 16 residues. Trimming left V 3 bases short and J 2 bases short, with 16 bases between. CDR3 coding DNA: TGTGCCAGCAGCTTGACAAGGGGAGCCACCAACACTGAAGCTTTCTTT. Protein sequence: CASSLTRGATNTEAFF. Full variable domain (remainder filled in from reference TRBV7-2 and TRBJ1-1): GAGVSQSPSNKVTEKGKDVELRCDPISGHTALYWYRQSLGQGLEFLIYFQGNSAPDKSGLPSDRFSAERTGGSVSTLTIQRTQQEDSAVYLCASSLTRGATNTEAFFGQGTRLTVV.

This clonotype has at least ten counts. This chain joins TRBV6-5 and TRBJ2-1, with 7 bases lining up with TRBD1. V lost 0 bases, J lost 4 bases, and 6 bases stayed unmatched. There are 16 residues in the CDR3. CDR1 and CDR2 (germline): MNHEY, SVGAGI. The CDR3 here is CASSYSTGFRYNEQFF. For the CDR3, the DNA is TGTGCCAGCAGTTACTCGACAGGGTTTAGGTACAATGAGCAGTTCTTC.

This clonotype was seen only a few times. This sequence joins TRBV18 and TRBJ2-1, with 12 bases fitting TRBD2. Per the germline V gene, CDR1 is KGHSH and CDR2 is LQKENI. V gave up 5 bases and J gave up 5 bases; unmatched junction bases: 13. There are 18 residues in the CDR3. CDR3 sequence: CASSALAGGPDLHNEQFF. CDR3 in DNA: TGTGCCAGCTCAGCGCTAGCGGGGGGGCCGGATTTACACAATGAGCAGTTCTTC.

This clonotype was counted at least ten times. V gene TRBV29-1 combines with J gene TRBJ2-7, with a weak D call TRBD1 (6 bases). The CDR3 contains 14 residues. Germline values: CDR1 SQVTM, CDR2 ANQGSEA. Trimming cost V 6 bases and J 0 bases, with 15 bases left between them. Here the CDR3 reads CSVYETGGSYEQYF. CDR3 in DNA: TGCAGCGTGTATGAGACAGGAGGCTCCTACGAGCAGTACTTC.

The chain recombines TRBV15 with TRBJ1-4, with D uncertain. This CDR3 comprises 12 residues. Trimming removed 1 base from V and 8 bases from J, with 5 bases in between. The germline CDR1 and CDR2 sequences are LNHNV and YYDKDF (reference sequence). The CDR3 region is CATSRVGEKLFF. The CDR3 DNA sequence: TGTGCCACCAGCAGAGTTGGGGAAAAACTGTTTTTT.

The rearrangement uses TRBV20-1 and TRBJ2-1, with 7 bases that match TRBD1. Germline assignment: CDR1 DFQATT and CDR2 SNEGSKA (reference sequence). V lost 6 bases to trimming and J lost 0 bases; unmatched junction nucleotides: 14. There are 17 residues in the CDR3. The chain's CDR3 is CSAGPPQGDHSYNEQFF. CDR3 bases: TGCAGTGCCGGACCCCCTCAGGGGGACCACTCCTACAATGAGCAGTTCTTC.

CDR3 protein: CASSLRGRTADTQYF. The CDR3 bases are TGCGCCAGCAGCTTACGCGGGAGAACCGCAGATACGCAGTATTTT. The V call is TRBV5-1, the J call TRBJ2-3; 7 bases map to TRBD2. After removal of 2 bases from V and 4 bases from J, the junction contained 7 bases not matched to a gene. The CDR3 consists of 15 residues. Germline V CDR1 and CDR2: SGHRS, YFSETQ.

In regard to this clonotype: A read error may account for a junction end that differs from germline. V gene TRBV12-3 or TRBV12-4 combines with J gene TRBJ2-5; possibly TRBD1 for D (5 bases). There are 13 residues in the CDR3. The CDR3 DNA reads TGTGCCAGCTGGGCAGGGTACCAAGAGGCCCAGTACTTC. Translated: CASWAGYQEAQYF.